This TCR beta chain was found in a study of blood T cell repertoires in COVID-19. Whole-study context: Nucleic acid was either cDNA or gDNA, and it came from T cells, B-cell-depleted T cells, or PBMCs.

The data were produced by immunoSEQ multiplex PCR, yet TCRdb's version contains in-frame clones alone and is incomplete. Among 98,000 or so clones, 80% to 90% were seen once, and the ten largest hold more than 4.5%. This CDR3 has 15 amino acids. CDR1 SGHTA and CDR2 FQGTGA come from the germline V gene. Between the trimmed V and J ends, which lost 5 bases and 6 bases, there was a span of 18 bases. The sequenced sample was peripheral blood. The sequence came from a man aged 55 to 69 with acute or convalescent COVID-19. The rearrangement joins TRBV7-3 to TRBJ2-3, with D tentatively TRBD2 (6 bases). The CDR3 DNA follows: TGTGCCAGCAGCCTACGGGACTTCTCGGCGGATACGCAGTATTTT. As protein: CASSLRDFSADTQYF. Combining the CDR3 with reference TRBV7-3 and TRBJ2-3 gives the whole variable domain GAGVSQTPSNKVTEKGKYVELRCDPISGHTALYWYRQSLGQGPEFLIYFQGTGAADDSGLPNDRFFAVRPEGSVSTLKIQRTERGDSAVYLCASSLRDFSADTQYFGPGTRLTVL.